The clone carrying this T cell receptor beta chain was found a few times. Trimming shortened V by 7 bases and J by 5 bases, and 15 bases separated the two germline ends. This CDR3 is 14 amino acids long. This sample is part of a study of blood T cells in healthy people across ages. A second PCR, run for roughly 6 to 11 cycles, used a sample-barcoded 5' primer plus a J-beta primer mix. TCRdb ran MiXCR on the 5' RACE reads and lists one entry per CDR3 protein. The table lists 1.5 million to 2 million distinct CDR3 sequences, about 30% of them singletons. Sequencing was carried out using blood. The chain is built from TRBV12-3 or TRBV12-4 and TRBJ1-5, with D perhaps matching TRBD1 (5 bases). The TCR was taken from a woman in her thirties in good health. CDR3 in amino acids: CASNTGTGDQPQHF. CDR3 bases: TGTGCCAGCAATACCGGGACTGGGGATCAGCCCCAGCATTTT.